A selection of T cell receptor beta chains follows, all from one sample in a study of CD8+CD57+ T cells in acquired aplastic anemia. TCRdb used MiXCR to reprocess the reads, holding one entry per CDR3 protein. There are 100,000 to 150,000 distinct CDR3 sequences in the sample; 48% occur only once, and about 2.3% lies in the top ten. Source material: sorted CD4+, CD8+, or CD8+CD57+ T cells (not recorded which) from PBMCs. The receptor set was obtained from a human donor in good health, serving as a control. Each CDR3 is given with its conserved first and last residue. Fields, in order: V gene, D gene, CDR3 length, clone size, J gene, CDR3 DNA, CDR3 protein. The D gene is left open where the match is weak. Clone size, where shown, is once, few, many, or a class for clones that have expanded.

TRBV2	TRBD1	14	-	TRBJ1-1	TGTGCCAGCAGTACAGGGACAGGCTACACTGAAGCTTTCTTT	CASSTGTGYTEAFF
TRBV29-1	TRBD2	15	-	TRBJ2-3	TGCAGCGTCCGGACTAGCGGCCTTGTCACAGATACGCAGTATTTT	CSVRTSGLVTDTQYF
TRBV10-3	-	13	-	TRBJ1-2	TGTGCCATCAGTCCGGAGCAAGACTATGGCTACACCTTC	CAISPEQDYGYTF
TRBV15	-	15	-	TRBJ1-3	TGTGCCACCAGCAGAGTTGGTACATCTGGAAACACCATATATTTT	CATSRVGTSGNTIYF
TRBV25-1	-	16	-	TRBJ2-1	TGTGCCAGCAGTGAGTTCGGATTACTCAAAGGCCATGAGCAGTTCTTC	CASSEFGLLKGHEQFF
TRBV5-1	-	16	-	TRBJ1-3	TGCGCCAGCAGTTACACGGGACCGGTCGCTGGAAACACCATATATTTT	CASSYTGPVAGNTIYF
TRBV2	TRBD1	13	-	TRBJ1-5	TGTGCCAGCTTAGGACAGGGGGGGCAGCCCCAGCATTTT	CASLGQGGQPQHF
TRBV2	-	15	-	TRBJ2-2	TGTGCCAGCAGTGACTCGGAGGGTGGCACCGGGGAGCTGTTTTTT	CASSDSEGGTGELFF
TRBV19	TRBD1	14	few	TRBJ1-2	TGTGCCAGTAGTACGACGGGACAGGGAAACGGCTACACCTTC	CASSTTGQGNGYTF
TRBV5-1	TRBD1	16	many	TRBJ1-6	TGCGCCAGCAGCTTGGGAACAGGGGGCCTCTCTGATCCCCTCCACTTT	CASSLGTGGLSDPLHF
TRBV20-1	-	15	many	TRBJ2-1	TGCAGTGCTAGAGATGGCCCACGATCCTACAATGAGCAGTTCTTC	CSARDGPRSYNEQFF
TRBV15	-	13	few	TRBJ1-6	TGTGCCACCAGCAGTCGAGAGCATTCACCCCTCCACTTT	CATSSREHSPLHF
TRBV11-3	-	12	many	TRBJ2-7	TGTGCCAGCAGCCCCCATCCCTACGAGCAGTACTTC	CASSPHPYEQYF
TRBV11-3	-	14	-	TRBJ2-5	TGTGCCAGCAGCTTAGTTAGAGCCGCTACGGCCCAGTACTTC	CASSLVRAATAQYF
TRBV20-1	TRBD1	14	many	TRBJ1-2	TGCAGTGCTAGTCCGGACAGGGCCCACTATGGCTACACCTTC	CSASPDRAHYGYTF
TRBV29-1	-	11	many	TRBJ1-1	TGCAGCCCCGGGCCCCCCTCCGGAGCTTTCTTT	CSPGPPSGAFF
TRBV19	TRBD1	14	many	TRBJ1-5	TGTGCCAGTAGGGATGGGACAGGTTATCAGCCCCAGCATTTT	CASRDGTGYQPQHF
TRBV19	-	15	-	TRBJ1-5	TGTGCCAGTAGTAAACAGGGACAAAGCAATCAGCCCCAGCATTTT	CASSKQGQSNQPQHF
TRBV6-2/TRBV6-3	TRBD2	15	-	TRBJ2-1	TGTGCCAGCAGCCCCAGCGGGGGGGCCGGGTCTGAGCAGTTCTTC	CASSPSGGAGSEQFF
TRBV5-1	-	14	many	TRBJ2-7	TGCGCCAGCAGCTTGGCAGCTAGCGTTTACGAGCAGTACTTC	CASSLAASVYEQYF
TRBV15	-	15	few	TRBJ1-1	TGTGCCACCAGCAGAGACAGGTTCGTTTACACTGAAGCTTTCTTT	CATSRDRFVYTEAFF
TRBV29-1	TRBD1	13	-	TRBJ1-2	TGCAGCGTTGAACCGGGACAGGAATATGGCTACACCTTC	CSVEPGQEYGYTF
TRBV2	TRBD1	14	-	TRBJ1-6	TGTGCCAGCAATACGGGACAGGGCGACTCACCCCTCCACTTT	CASNTGQGDSPLHF
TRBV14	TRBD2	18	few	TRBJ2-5	TGTGCCAGCAGCCAGGGACTAGCGGGCCTACATACTCAAGAGACCCAGTACTTC	CASSQGLAGLHTQETQYF
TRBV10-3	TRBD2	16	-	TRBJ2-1	TGTGCCATCAGCCCTAGCGGGGGGGCTTCCTACAATGAGCAGTTCTTC	CAISPSGGASYNEQFF
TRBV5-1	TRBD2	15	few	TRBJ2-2	TGCGCCAGCAGCTATAGCGGGGGTGGCACCGGGGAGCTGTTTTTT	CASSYSGGGTGELFF
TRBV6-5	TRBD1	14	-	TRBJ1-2	TGTGCCAGCAGTTATCTCACAGGGGGCCATGGCTACACCTTC	CASSYLTGGHGYTF
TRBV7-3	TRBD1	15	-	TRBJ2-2	TGTGCCAGCAGGGGGACAGGGCGTAGGACCGGGGAGCTGTTTTTT	CASRGTGRRTGELFF
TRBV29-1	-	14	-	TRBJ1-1	TGCAGCGTTGAAACATCCCCTGAGGGCACTGAAGCTTTCTTT	CSVETSPEGTEAFF
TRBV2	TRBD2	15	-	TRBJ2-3	TGTGCCAGCAGTGGCGGGGGGGTTCTGACAGATACGCAGTATTTT	CASSGGGVLTDTQYF
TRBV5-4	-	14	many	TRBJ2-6	TGTGCCAGTCAGGACAGCTCTGGGGCCAACGTCCTGACTTTC	CASQDSSGANVLTF
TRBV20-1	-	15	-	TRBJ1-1	TGCAGTGCTCATACCGGATCGACAGGTCGGACTGAAGCTTCCTTT	CSAHTGSTGRTEASF
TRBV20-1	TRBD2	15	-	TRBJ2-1	TGCAGTGCCAAAGCGGGGGGGCGGCGGGCTAATGAGCAGTTCTTC	CSAKAGGRRANEQFF
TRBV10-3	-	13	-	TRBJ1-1	TGTGCCATCAGCAAAGATGTGAACACTGAAGCTTTCTTT	CAISKDVNTEAFF
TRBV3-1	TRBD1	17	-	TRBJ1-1	TGTGCCAGCAGCCGAAAGCCAGGGGGACTTATGAACACTGAAGCTTTCTTT	CASSRKPGGLMNTEAFF
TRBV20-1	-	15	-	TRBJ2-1	TGCAGTGCTAGGGTGCCTGGGTGGTCCTACAATGAGCAGTTCTTC	CSARVPGWSYNEQFF
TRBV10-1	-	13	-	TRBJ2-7	TGCGCCAGCAGTGAAGTCACTAGTAGCGAGCAGTACTTC	CASSEVTSSEQYF
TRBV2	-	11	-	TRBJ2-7	TGTGCCAGCAGGGACAGTAAAGGACCTCGCTTC	CASRDSKGPRF
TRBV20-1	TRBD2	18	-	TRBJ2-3	TGCAGTGCTAGAGTGGCTAGCGGGGGACGACCTAGCACAGATACGCAGTATTTT	CSARVASGGRPSTDTQYF
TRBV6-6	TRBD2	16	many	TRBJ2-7	TGTGCCAGCAGTTACTCCGGGACTAGCAGTTTCTACGAGCAGTACTTC	CASSYSGTSSFYEQYF
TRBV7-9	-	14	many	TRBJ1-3	TGTGCCAGCAGCTTAGCGGCAGCAGGAAACACCATATATTTT	CASSLAAAGNTIYF
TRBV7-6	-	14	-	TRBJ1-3	TGTGCCAGCAGCTTCGGGGGATCTGGAAACACCATATATTTT	CASSFGGSGNTIYF
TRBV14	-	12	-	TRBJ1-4	TGTGCCAGCAGCCAAGGGGGGGAAAAACTGTTTTTT	CASSQGGEKLFF
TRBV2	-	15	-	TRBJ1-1	TGTGCCAGCAGCCTAGACGGTGGGGTGAGCACTGAAGCTTTCTTT	CASSLDGGVSTEAFF
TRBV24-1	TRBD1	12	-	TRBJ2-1	TGTGCCACCAGCGAACAGGGGCATGAGCAGTTCTTC	CATSEQGHEQFF
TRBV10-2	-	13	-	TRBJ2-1	TGCGCCAGCAGTGAGGACAGTTACAATGAGCAGTTCTTC	CASSEDSYNEQFF
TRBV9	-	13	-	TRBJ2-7	TGTGCCAGCCTTTCAAAGGGGGTATACGAGCAGTACTTC	CASLSKGVYEQYF
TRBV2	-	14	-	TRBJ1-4	TGTGCCAGCAGTGAAATAACGGCGAGTGAAAAACTGTTTTTT	CASSEITASEKLFF
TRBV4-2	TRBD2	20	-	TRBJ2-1	TGTGCCAGCAGCCATATCGGCCCAGTCAGAAGCGGGACCCGCGGGAATGAGCAGTTCTTC	CASSHIGPVRSGTRGNEQFF
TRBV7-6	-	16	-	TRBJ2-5	TGTGCCAGCAGCCAAGGCCGGGACTCCTATGGGGAGACCCAGTACTTC	CASSQGRDSYGETQYF
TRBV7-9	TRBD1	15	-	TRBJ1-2	TGTGCCAGTAGTATAGCGGCAGGGGGCGATCACGGCTACACCTTC	CASSIAAGGDHGYTF
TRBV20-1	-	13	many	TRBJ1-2	TGCAGTGTAGAAGTGGCAGAGATTTATGGCTACACCTTC	CSVEVAEIYGYTF
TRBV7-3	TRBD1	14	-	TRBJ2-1	TGTGCCATCAGCTCTTCTACAGGGGGATATGAGCAGTTCTTC	CAISSSTGGYEQFF
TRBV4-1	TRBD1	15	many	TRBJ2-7	TGCGCCAGCAGCCAAGCTGGGACAGTTACCTACGAGCAGTACTTC	CASSQAGTVTYEQYF
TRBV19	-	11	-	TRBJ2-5	TGTGCCAGTAGCAGGGCAGAGACCCAGTACTTC	CASSRAETQYF
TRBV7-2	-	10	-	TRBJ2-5	TGTGCCAGCGGGCCAGCGACCCAGTACTTC	CASGPATQYF
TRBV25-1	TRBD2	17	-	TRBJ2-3	TGTGCCAGTAGTTCTAGCGGGGGGCGGTATATAACAGATACGCGGTATTTT	CASSSSGGRYITDTRYF
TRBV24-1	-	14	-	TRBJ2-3	TGTGCCACCAGTGATTGGCAGGGACCAGATACGCAGTATTTT	CATSDWQGPDTQYF
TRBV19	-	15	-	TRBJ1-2	TGTGCCAATAGTATGGGGCGAGGACGGACCTATGGCTACACCTTC	CANSMGRGRTYGYTF